This T cell receptor (beta chain) was observed in a study of CD8 T cells in ankylosing spondylitis. This clonotype occurred a few times. Its antigen is still unknown. Trimming stripped 4 bases from V and 2 bases from J, with 10 bases between. The CDR3 is 14 residues long. Germline lookup yields CDR1 SGHTA and CDR2 FQGTGA. Study outcomes and limitations: Characteristic, it appeared, of ankylosing spondylitis blood was a TCR beta motif of eight highly homologous variants. Reports say disease-linked clones showed up significantly more in matched ankylosing spondylitis synovial fluid. Within peripheral blood, clones linked to disease were CD8+ and relatively rare. Some of the motif variants had earlier been found in reactive arthritis patients' fluid and blood.

The TCR beta libraries were generated through quantitative 5'-RACE incorporating molecular barcodes. One entry per CDR3 protein results from TCRdb running MiXCR on the 5' RACE reads. The data contain about 700,000 distinct CDR3 sequences, roughly 19% of them singletons. J is TRBJ2-3 and V is TRBV7-3; D ambiguous. Source material: blood, either unsorted or a sorted T cell fraction (not recorded which). The TCR originated in a male donor with ankylosing spondylitis. The CDR3: CASSSTGSTDTQYF. The CDR3 DNA is TGTGCCAGCAGCTCGACGGGTTCCACAGATACGCAGTATTTT.